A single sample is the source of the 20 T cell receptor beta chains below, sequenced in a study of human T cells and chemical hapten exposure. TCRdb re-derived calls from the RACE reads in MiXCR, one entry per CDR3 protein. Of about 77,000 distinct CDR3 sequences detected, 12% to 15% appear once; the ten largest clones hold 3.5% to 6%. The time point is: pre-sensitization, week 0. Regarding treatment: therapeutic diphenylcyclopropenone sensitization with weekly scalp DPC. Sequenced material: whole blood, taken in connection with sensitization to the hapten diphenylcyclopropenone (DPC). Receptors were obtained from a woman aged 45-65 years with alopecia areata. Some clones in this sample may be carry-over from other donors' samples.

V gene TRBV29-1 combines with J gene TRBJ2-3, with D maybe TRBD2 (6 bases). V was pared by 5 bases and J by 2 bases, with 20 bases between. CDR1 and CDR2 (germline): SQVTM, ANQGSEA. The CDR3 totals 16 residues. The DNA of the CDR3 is TGCAGCGTTAAAGGTCGAACGGGAGTTTTCACAGATACGCAGTATTTT. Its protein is CSVKGRTGVFTDTQYF.

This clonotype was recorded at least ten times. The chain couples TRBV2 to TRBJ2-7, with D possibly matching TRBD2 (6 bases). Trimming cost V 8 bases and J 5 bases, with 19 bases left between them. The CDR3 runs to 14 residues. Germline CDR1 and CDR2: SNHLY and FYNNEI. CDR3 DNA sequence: TGTGCCAGCTCCCCGGGACGGAGGGAGGACGAGCAGTACTTC. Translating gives CASSPGRREDEQYF.

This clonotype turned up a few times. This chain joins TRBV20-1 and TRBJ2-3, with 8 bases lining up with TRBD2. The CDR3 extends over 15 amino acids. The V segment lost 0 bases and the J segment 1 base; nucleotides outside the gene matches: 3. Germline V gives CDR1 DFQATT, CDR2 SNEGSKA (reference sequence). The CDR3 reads CSARDPSGRTDTQYF. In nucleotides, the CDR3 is TGCAGTGCTAGAGACCCTAGCGGGCGCACAGATACGCAGTATTTT.

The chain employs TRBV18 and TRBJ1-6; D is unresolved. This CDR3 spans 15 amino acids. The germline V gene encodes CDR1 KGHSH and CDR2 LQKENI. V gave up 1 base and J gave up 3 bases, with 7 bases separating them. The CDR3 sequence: CASSPREVYNSPLHF. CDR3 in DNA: TGTGCCAGCTCACCACGGGAAGTCTATAATTCACCCCTCCACTTT. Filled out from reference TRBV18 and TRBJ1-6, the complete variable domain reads NAGVMQNPRHLVRRRGQEARLRCSPMKGHSHVYWYRQLPEEGLKFMVYLQKENIIDESGMPKERFSAEFPKEGPSILRIQQVVRGDSAAYFCASSPREVYNSPLHFGNGTRLTVT.

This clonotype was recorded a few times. The CDR3 is CSAEAAAVETQYF. CDR3 bases: TGCAGTGCCGAGGCGGCCGCCGTGGAGACCCAGTACTTC. This chain uses TRBV20-1 with TRBJ2-5; unclear D gene. This CDR3 region has 13 residues. Trimming cost V 6 bases and J 5 bases, with 16 bases left between them. CDR1 DFQATT and CDR2 SNEGSKA come from the germline V gene (reference sequence).

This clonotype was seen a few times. CDR3 nucleotides: TGTGCCAGCAGCATAGGATCAGCGGGAGATGAGCAGTTCTTC. Translation gives CASSIGSAGDEQFF. The J gene is TRBJ2-1, the V gene TRBV11-2; 8 bases agree with TRBD2. Trimming removed 5 bases from V and 8 bases from J; junction bases left unmatched: 8. The germline V gene has CDR1 SGHAT and CDR2 FQNNGV. The CDR3 runs to 14 residues.

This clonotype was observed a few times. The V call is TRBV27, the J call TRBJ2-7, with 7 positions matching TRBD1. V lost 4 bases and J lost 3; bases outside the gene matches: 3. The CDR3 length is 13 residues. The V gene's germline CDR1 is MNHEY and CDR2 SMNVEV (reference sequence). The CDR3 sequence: CASSWGQNYEQYF. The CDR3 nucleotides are TGTGCCAGCAGTTGGGGACAGAACTACGAGCAGTACTTC.

The CDR3 region has the DNA TGCGCCAGCAGACCACCAGAGCTGTCCTACGAGCAGTACTTC. Protein: CASRPPELSYEQYF. The rearrangement joins TRBV5-1 to TRBJ2-7; unclear D gene. Germline V gene data show CDR1 as SGHRS and CDR2 as YFSETQ. Between the trimmed V and J ends, which lost 5 bases and 1 base, there was a span of 13 bases. This CDR3 is built from 14 residues.

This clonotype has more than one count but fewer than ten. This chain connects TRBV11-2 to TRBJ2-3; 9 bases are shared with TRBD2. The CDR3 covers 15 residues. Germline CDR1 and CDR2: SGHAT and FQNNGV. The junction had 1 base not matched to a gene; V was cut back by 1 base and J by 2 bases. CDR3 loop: CASSLGTSDTDTQYF. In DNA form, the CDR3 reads TGTGCCAGCAGCTTAGGGACTAGCGACACAGATACGCAGTATTTT.

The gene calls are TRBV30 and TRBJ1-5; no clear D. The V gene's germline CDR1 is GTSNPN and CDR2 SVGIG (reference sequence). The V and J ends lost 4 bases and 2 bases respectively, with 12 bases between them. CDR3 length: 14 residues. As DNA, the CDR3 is TGTGCCTGGATCCTAGAAGTTCGCAATCAGCCCCAGCATTTT. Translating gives CAWILEVRNQPQHF.

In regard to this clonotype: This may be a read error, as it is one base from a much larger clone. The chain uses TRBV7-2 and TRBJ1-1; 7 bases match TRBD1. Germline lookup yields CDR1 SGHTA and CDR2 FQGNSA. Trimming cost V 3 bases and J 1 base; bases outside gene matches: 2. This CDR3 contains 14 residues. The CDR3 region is CASSLAGGNTEAFF. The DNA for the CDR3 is TGTGCCAGCAGCTTGGCAGGGGGGAACACTGAAGCTTTCTTT.

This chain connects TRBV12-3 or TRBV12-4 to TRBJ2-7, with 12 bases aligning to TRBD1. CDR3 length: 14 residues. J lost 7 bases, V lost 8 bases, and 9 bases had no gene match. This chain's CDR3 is CASGGTGGGWEQYF. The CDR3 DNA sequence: TGTGCCAGCGGGGGGACAGGGGGCGGATGGGAGCAGTACTTC.

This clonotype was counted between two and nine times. Here the CDR3 reads CASSPRTGSGREQYF. CDR3 bases: TGTGCCAGCTCACCAAGGACAGGCTCGGGGCGAGAGCAGTACTTC. The rearrangement uses TRBV18 and TRBJ2-7; 7 bases fit TRBD1. After removal of 2 bases from V and 7 bases from J, the junction contained 11 bases not matched to a gene. Per germline, CDR1 KGHSH and CDR2 LQKENI. The CDR3 has 15 amino acids.

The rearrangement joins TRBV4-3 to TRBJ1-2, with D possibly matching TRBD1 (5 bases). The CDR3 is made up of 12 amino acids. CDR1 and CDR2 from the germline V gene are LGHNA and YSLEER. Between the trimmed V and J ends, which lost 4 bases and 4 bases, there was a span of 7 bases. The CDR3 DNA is TGCGCCAGCAGCCGCCAGGGCTATGGCTACACCTTC. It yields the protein CASSRQGYGYTF.

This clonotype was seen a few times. The CDR3 nucleotides are TGTGCCAGCAGCTTGGGCCTCTACACCGGGGAGCTGTTTTTT. Translation: CASSLGLYTGELFF. The rearrangement uses TRBV5-4 and TRBJ2-2; D not resolved. The CDR3 has 14 amino acids. Per the germline V gene, CDR1 is SGHNT and CDR2 is YYREEE (reference sequence). V lost 0 bases and J lost 3, with 6 bases in between.

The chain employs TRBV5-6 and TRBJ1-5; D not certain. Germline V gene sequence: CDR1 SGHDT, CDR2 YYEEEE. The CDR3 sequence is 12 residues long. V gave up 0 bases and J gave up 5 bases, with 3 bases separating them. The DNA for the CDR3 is TGTGCCAGCAGCTTGGGGGATCAGCCCCAGCATTTT. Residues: CASSLGDQPQHF.

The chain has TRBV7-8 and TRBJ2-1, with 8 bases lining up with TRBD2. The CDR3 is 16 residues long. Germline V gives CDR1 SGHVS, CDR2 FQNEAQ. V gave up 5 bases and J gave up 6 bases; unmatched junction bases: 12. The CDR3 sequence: CASSPGLSGSGNEQFF. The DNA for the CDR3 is TGTGCCAGCAGCCCTGGATTAAGCGGGAGTGGCAATGAGCAGTTCTTC.

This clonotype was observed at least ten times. The CDR3 nucleotides read TGTGCCAGCAGCCAGACGCTAGCGGTGCCCTACGAGCAGTACTTC. Its protein product is CASSQTLAVPYEQYF. V and J are TRBV3-1 and TRBJ2-7, with 7 bases that match TRBD2. Germline-derived CDR1 and CDR2 are LGHDT and YNNKEL (reference sequence). The CDR3 totals 15 residues. Trimming took 3 bases from V and 2 from J; bases not matched to a gene: 7.

The CDR3 nucleotides are TGTGCCAGCAGCTCCGGGACACTGACTAATGAAAAACTGTTTTTT. Its translation is CASSSGTLTNEKLFF. The J gene is TRBJ1-4, the V gene TRBV7-9; weak D call: TRBD1 (6 bases). CDR1 SEHNR and CDR2 FQNEAQ come from the germline V gene (reference sequence). With 4 bases removed from V and 2 bases from J, the gap between germline ends came to 11 bases. This CDR3 is built from 15 residues.

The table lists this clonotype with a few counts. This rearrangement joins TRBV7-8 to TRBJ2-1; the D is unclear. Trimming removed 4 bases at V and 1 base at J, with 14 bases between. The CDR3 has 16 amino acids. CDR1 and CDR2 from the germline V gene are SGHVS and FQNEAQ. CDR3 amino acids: CASSSADGPSYNEQFF. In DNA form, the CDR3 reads TGTGCCAGCAGCTCCGCCGACGGTCCGTCCTACAATGAGCAGTTCTTC.